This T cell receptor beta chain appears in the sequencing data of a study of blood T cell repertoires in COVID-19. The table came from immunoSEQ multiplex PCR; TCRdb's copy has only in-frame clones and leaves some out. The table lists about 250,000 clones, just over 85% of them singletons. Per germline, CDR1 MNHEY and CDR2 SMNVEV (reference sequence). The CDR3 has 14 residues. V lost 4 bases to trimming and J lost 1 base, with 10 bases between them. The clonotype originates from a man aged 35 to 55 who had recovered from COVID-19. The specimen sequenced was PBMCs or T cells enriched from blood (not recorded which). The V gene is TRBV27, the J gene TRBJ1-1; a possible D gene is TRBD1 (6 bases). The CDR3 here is CASSWSRGNTEAFF. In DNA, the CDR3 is TGTGCCAGCAGTTGGAGCAGGGGGAACACTGAAGCTTTCTTT.